Below are 25 T cell receptor beta chains sequenced from a single sample in a study of shared clonotypes between healthy human individuals. Positively selected for CCR7, the CD45RO-negative cells used as naive CD8 cells excluded terminally differentiated effector memory CD45RA+ cells. Profiled with immunoSEQ multiplex PCR; TCRdb holds only in-frame clones, not every one. The sample comprises 800,000 to 950,000 clones, approximately 96% of which are singletons, and about 0.21% rests with the top ten. The material sequenced was naive CD8+ T cells sorted from blood. Source of these receptors: a man aged 25 to 40 in good health.

The chain carries TRBV28 and TRBJ2-7; 10 nucleotides line up with TRBD1. Germline CDR1 MDHEN, CDR2 SYDVKM. The length of the CDR3 is 17 residues. V gave up 6 bases and J gave up 3 bases; unmatched junction bases: 14. In DNA form, the CDR3 reads TGTGCCAGCAGCCCGACAGGGGGCGTAGGGGGACTCTACGAGCAGTACTTC. It codes for CASSPTGGVGGLYEQYF.

This sequence joins TRBV4-1 and TRBJ1-4; no firm D call. Per germline, CDR1 MGHRA and CDR2 YSYEKL. CDR3 length: 14 residues. Trimming pared 1 base from V and 2 bases from J, leaving 5 bases between. The CDR3 nucleotides read TGCGCCAGCAGCCAAGGAGTCACTAATGAAAAACTGTTTTTT. Residues: CASSQGVTNEKLFF.

CDR3 amino acids: CASSQEAGNTEAFF. The DNA for the CDR3 is TGCGCCAGCAGCCAAGAAGCAGGGAACACTGAAGCTTTCTTT. This chain links TRBV4-1 with TRBJ1-1; D gene uncertain. The germline CDR1 and CDR2 sequences are MGHRA and YSYEKL. This CDR3 has 14 residues. V gave up 0 bases and J gave up 1 base, with 6 bases separating them.

This chain uses TRBV13 with TRBJ2-7; TRBD1 might be the D (7 bases). The CDR3 extends over 13 amino acids. The germline V and J ends were trimmed by 5 bases and 7 bases, with 15 bases remaining between them. CDR1 and CDR2 from the germline V gene are PRHDT and FYEKMQ (reference sequence). Here the CDR3 DNA reads TGTGCCAGCAGCCAGACAGGGAGCGGGGAGCAGTACTTC. Protein: CASSQTGSGEQYF. Complete variable domain (other parts from reference TRBV13 and TRBJ2-7): AAGVIQSPRHLIKEKRETATLKCYPIPRHDTVYWYQQGPGQDPQFLISFYEKMQSDKGSIPDRFSAQQFSDYHSELNMSSLELGDSALYFCASSQTGSGEQYFGPGTRLTVT.

This rearrangement joins TRBV10-3 to TRBJ2-1; 9 bases map to TRBD2. The V and J ends lost 6 bases and 6 bases, in that order; junction bases with no gene match: 12. The germline CDR1 and CDR2 sequences are ENHRY and SYGVKD. CDR3 length: 16 residues. CDR3 sequence reads: CAISPEGSGSFNEQFF. The DNA for the CDR3 is TGTGCCATCAGCCCCGAGGGTAGCGGGAGTTTCAATGAGCAGTTCTTC.

Notes on this clone: The sample carries other DNA sequences with the same CDR3. The chain has TRBV29-1 and TRBJ2-1, with a tentative D call TRBD1 (7 bases). Trimming pared 1 base from V and 3 bases from J, leaving 10 bases between. This CDR3 has 14 residues. Per germline, CDR1 SQVTM and CDR2 ANQGSEA. In nucleotides, the CDR3 is TGCAGCGTTGAAGGGCAGGGGGGCTACAATGAGCAGTTCTTC. Protein sequence: CSVEGQGGYNEQFF.

This clone was counted between two and nine times. The chain carries TRBV29-1 and TRBJ2-6, with TRBD1 identical over 7 bases. J gave up 8 bases and V 6 bases, and 7 bases lay outside the gene matches. Germline assignment: CDR1 SQVTM and CDR2 ANQGSEA. The CDR3 contains 13 residues. CDR3 in amino acids: CSVPNRGTNVLTF. CDR3 bases: TGCAGCGTCCCCAACAGGGGTACCAACGTCCTGACTTTC.

This chain links TRBV11-1 with TRBJ2-1, with a tentative D call TRBD2 (6 bases). The CDR3 is 17 residues long. The ends were cut back, 5 bases at V and 0 bases at J, with 17 bases in the middle. The V gene's germline CDR1 is SGHAT and CDR2 FQDESV (reference sequence). The DNA for the CDR3 is TGTGCCAGCAGCCCAAACCCCAGAGCGGGCTCCTACAATGAGCAGTTCTTC. Residues: CASSPNPRAGSYNEQFF. Using reference TRBV11-1 and TRBJ2-1 for the parts outside the CDR3, the full variable domain is EAEVAQSPRYKITEKSQAVAFWCDPISGHATLYWYRQILGQGPELLVQFQDESVVDDSQLPKDRFSAERLKGVDSTLKIQPAELGDSAMYLCASSPNPRAGSYNEQFFGPGTRLTVL.

The chain employs TRBV14 and TRBJ1-1; D unclear. V lost 3 bases to trimming and J lost 6 bases, with 14 bases between them. Germline V gene sequence: CDR1 SGHDN, CDR2 FVKESK. The CDR3 spans 14 residues. DNA of the CDR3: TGTGCCAGCAGCCACTCGGTTTCTTTGGCTGAAGCTTTCTTT. This translates into CASSHSVSLAEAFF.

This clone was observed once. This rearrangement joins TRBV9 to TRBJ2-1; 7 bases align to TRBD1. From germline, CDR1 is SGDLS and CDR2 YYNGEE. With V trimmed by 6 bases and J by 7 bases, 13 bases remained unmatched. The CDR3 is 15 amino acids. The CDR3 region is CASTTSGTEINEQFF. The CDR3 region has the DNA TGTGCCAGCACCACGTCCGGGACAGAGATTAATGAGCAGTTCTTC.

The chain couples TRBV29-1 to TRBJ2-7; D is perhaps TRBD1 or TRBD2 (7 bases each). CDR3 size: 16 residues. CDR1 is SQVTM, CDR2 ANQGSEA, per germline. Trimming took 6 bases from V and 1 from J, leaving 22 bases between them. As DNA, the CDR3 is TGCAGCGTCCCCAGCGGGACAGTTGAGGGTTCCTACGAGCAGTACTTC. Encoded protein: CSVPSGTVEGSYEQYF.

In regard to this clone: The sample has other DNA sequences that encode this CDR3 too. The CDR3: CASSLGQSSYEQYF. CDR3 bases: TGTGCCAGCAGTTTAGGACAGAGCTCCTACGAGCAGTACTTC. This sequence joins TRBV27 and TRBJ2-7, with TRBD1 as a possible D gene (6 bases). The germline V gene encodes CDR1 MNHEY and CDR2 SMNVEV (reference sequence). The ends were cut back, 2 bases at V and 0 bases at J, with 8 bases in the middle. The CDR3 is 14 residues long.

This chain connects TRBV19 to TRBJ2-3; D not resolved. Germline lookup yields CDR1 LNHDA and CDR2 SQIVND (reference sequence). V gave up 3 bases and J gave up 5 bases, with 3 bases separating them. The CDR3 length is 11 residues. The CDR3 bases are TGTGCCAGTAGTATGAAAGATACGCAGTATTTT. Protein: CASSMKDTQYF. Full variable domain (remainder filled in from reference TRBV19 and TRBJ2-3): DGGITQSPKYLFRKEGQNVTLSCEQNLNHDAMYWYRQDPGQGLRLIYYSQIVNDFQKGDIAEGYSVSREKKESFPLTVTSAQKNPTAFYLCASSMKDTQYFGPGTRLTVL.

The V call is TRBV5-5, the J call TRBJ1-1, with TRBD1 as a possible D gene (5 bases). The germline V gene encodes CDR1 SGHKS and CDR2 YYEKEE (reference sequence). There are 14 residues in the CDR3. The V gene lost 3 bases and the J gene lost 3 bases, with 12 bases spanning the gap. CDR3 nucleotides: TGTGCCAGCAGCTATGGGGGGGAGGACACTGAAGCTTTCTTT. This translates into CASSYGGEDTEAFF.

The chain joins TRBV4-1 to TRBJ1-4; possibly TRBD1 for D (5 bases). Trimming stripped 0 bases from V and 6 bases from J, with 11 bases between. CDR1 and CDR2 from the germline V gene are MGHRA and YSYEKL. The length of the CDR3 is 15 residues. The CDR3 DNA sequence: TGCGCCAGCAGCCAAGATAGCGGGGGGGATGAAAAACTGTTTTTT. Its protein is CASSQDSGGDEKLFF.

The chain couples TRBV7-3 to TRBJ2-7, with 9 positions matching TRBD1. This CDR3 is 16 amino acids long. Germline V lookup: CDR1 SGHTA, CDR2 FQGTGA. Trimming at V came to 2 bases and at J to 6 bases, leaving 11 bases not matched to a gene. The CDR3 protein is CASSLLSGTGLSEQYF. For the CDR3, the DNA is TGTGCCAGCAGCTTACTTTCCGGGACAGGGCTGAGCGAGCAGTACTTC.

The chain joins TRBV11-2 to TRBJ2-1, with 7 bases identical to TRBD2. V shed 1 base, J shed 9 bases, and the junction held 6 bases outside the gene matches. The CDR3 extends over 14 amino acids. Germline V lookup: CDR1 SGHAT, CDR2 FQNNGV. The chain's CDR3 is CASSLGGSWLEQFF. CDR3 in DNA: TGTGCCAGCAGCTTAGGCGGGAGTTGGCTTGAGCAGTTCTTC.

This sequence joins TRBV6-5 and TRBJ2-7; D could derive from TRBD1 or TRBD2 (5 bases each). CDR1 MNHEY and CDR2 SVGAGI come from the germline V gene. The CDR3 spans 11 residues. Trimming stripped 8 bases from V and 5 bases from J, with 10 bases between. CDR3 loop: CASSPGHEQYF. The CDR3 bases are TGTGCCAGCTCCCCGGGACACGAGCAGTACTTC.

V gene TRBV27 combines with J gene TRBJ1-1; D is unclear. The V end was cut by 2 bases, the J end by 7 bases, with 11 bases between. This CDR3 has 13 residues. CDR1 MNHEY and CDR2 SMNVEV come from the germline V gene (reference sequence). In nucleotides, the CDR3 is TGTGCCAGCAGTTTAAGAGGGTCGGATGAAGCTTTCTTT. Residues: CASSLRGSDEAFF.

This rearrangement joins TRBV7-2 to TRBJ2-7; TRBD2 is a possible D gene (5 bases). The V and J ends lost 5 bases and 4 bases respectively, with 12 bases between them. The V gene's germline CDR1 is SGHTA and CDR2 FQGNSA. This CDR3 spans 13 amino acids. In DNA form, the CDR3 reads TGTGCCAGCAGCCAAGGGCGGGCTTACGAGCAGTACTTC. This codes for CASSQGRAYEQYF.

CDR3 bases: TGTGCCAGCAGTTTAAGGTCAGGGCGGCAGCCCCAGCATTTT. This gives the protein CASSLRSGRQPQHF. The chain combines TRBV27 with TRBJ1-5; tentative D call: TRBD1 (5 bases). The germline CDR1 and CDR2 sequences are MNHEY and SMNVEV (reference sequence). This CDR3 has 14 amino acids. V lost 2 bases, J lost 7 bases, and 12 bases lay in between.

The rearrangement joins TRBV2 to TRBJ1-2; possibly TRBD1 for D (5 bases). This CDR3 has 14 residues. Germline V lookup: CDR1 SNHLY, CDR2 FYNNEI. With 5 bases removed from V and 4 bases from J, the gap between germline ends came to 14 bases. DNA for the CDR3: TGTGCCAGCAGTCTATGGGACTCGGCCTATGGCTACACCTTC. Translating gives CASSLWDSAYGYTF.

This chain connects TRBV2 to TRBJ2-3, with 9 bases aligning to TRBD1. Per the germline V gene, CDR1 is SNHLY and CDR2 is FYNNEI. The CDR3 runs 14 residues. Losses at the gene ends were 4 bases for V and 1 base for J; bases not matched to a gene: 0. CDR3 sequence: CASSGTGGTDTQYF. The DNA for the CDR3 is TGTGCCAGCAGTGGGACAGGGGGCACAGATACGCAGTATTTT.

This clone showed up just once. The gene calls are TRBV6-5 and TRBJ2-7, with 7 nucleotides matching TRBD2. V trimming: 0 bases; J trimming: 2 bases; junction bases outside the gene matches: 1. Germline-derived CDR1 and CDR2 are MNHEY and SVGAGI. The CDR3 has 14 amino acids. The CDR3: CASSYSSGTYEQYF. For the CDR3, the DNA is TGTGCCAGCAGTTACTCGAGCGGGACCTACGAGCAGTACTTC.

The genes are TRBV6-5 and TRBJ2-2; D possibly matches TRBD1 or TRBD2 (6 bases each). Deletions cut 10 bases from V and 7 bases from J, with 10 bases between. There are 11 residues in the CDR3. Germline CDR1 MNHEY, CDR2 SVGAGI. This chain's CDR3 is CATGGNGELFF. In nucleotides, the CDR3 is TGTGCCACCGGGGGCAACGGGGAGCTGTTTTTT.